What follows are 28 T cell receptor beta chains derived from one specimen sequenced in a study of CD8 T cell repertoires and HIV-1 epitope variants. What these receptors recognize is not known. The repertoire was sequenced with immunoSEQ multiplex PCR; TCRdb's copy has only in-frame clones and lacks some. The sample yields about 5,600 clones, under 70% seen once. Sequencing was done on a sample of cultured CD8+ T cells derived from PBMCs. Receptors were obtained from a male donor with HIV.

The chain uses TRBV15 and TRBJ1-2, with 9 bases identical to TRBD1. CDR3 length: 18 amino acids. Germline V gene sequence: CDR1 LNHNV, CDR2 YYDKDF (reference sequence). V lost 5 bases, J lost 6 bases, and 19 bases stayed unmatched. The chain's CDR3 is CATSRRLPGQGSPDGYTF. The CDR3 DNA follows: TGTGCCACCAGCCGTAGACTCCCGGGACAGGGTAGTCCGGATGGCTACACCTTC.

This clone was counted only a few times. This sequence joins TRBV19 and TRBJ2-5; perhaps TRBD2 as D (5 bases). The germline V gene encodes CDR1 LNHDA and CDR2 SQIVND (reference sequence). The V and J ends lost 3 bases and 5 bases respectively, with 10 bases between them. There are 13 residues in the CDR3. This chain's CDR3 is CASSIGRGETQYF. CDR3 in DNA: TGTGCCAGTAGTATTGGCAGAGGGGAGACCCAGTACTTC.

The gene calls are TRBV5-6 and TRBJ2-7; D unresolved. Trimming removed 0 bases from V and 6 bases from J, with 16 bases in between. In germline, CDR1 is SGHDT, CDR2 YYEEEE. This CDR3 comprises 15 residues. CDR3 DNA sequence: TGTGCCAGCAGCTTGGCCGTGCATATTATGCGCGAGCAGTACTTC. Amino acids: CASSLAVHIMREQYF.

This clone has only a few counts. The chain combines TRBV28 with TRBJ2-7, with unresolved D. Trimming pared 4 bases from V and 2 bases from J, leaving 12 bases between. CDR1 is MDHEN, CDR2 SYDVKM, per germline. The CDR3 runs 14 residues. The DNA for the CDR3 is TGTGCCAGCAGTTCAGATGTCTCGGCCTACGAGCAGTACTTC. Protein: CASSSDVSAYEQYF.

V and J are TRBV7-3 and TRBJ2-1; maybe TRBD1 (6 bases). V was clipped by 1 base and J by 2 bases, with 12 bases between them. The CDR3 sequence is 16 residues long. Germline V CDR1 and CDR2: SGHTA, FQGTGA. The CDR3 coding sequence is TGTGCCAGCAGCTTAAGGTTCAGGGGAACCTACAATGAGCAGTTCTTC. This encodes CASSLRFRGTYNEQFF. The variable domain in full, with the rest retrieved from reference TRBV7-3 and TRBJ2-1, is GAGVSQTPSNKVTEKGKYVELRCDPISGHTALYWYRQSLGQGPEFLIYFQGTGAADDSGLPNDRFFAVRPEGSVSTLKIQRTERGDSAVYLCASSLRFRGTYNEQFFGPGTRLTVL.

V is TRBV15 and J is TRBJ2-2; 9 bases line up with TRBD1. The germline gives CDR1 LNHNV, CDR2 YYDKDF (reference sequence). The CDR3 length is 22 residues. J lost 6 bases, V lost 2 bases, and 25 bases had no gene match. The DNA for the CDR3 is TGTGCCACCAGCAGACACTACACATCGGGGGACAGGGCGCCCAGACGGCCCGGGGAGCTGTTTTTT. This translates into CATSRHYTSGDRAPRRPGELFF.

The chain is built from TRBV9 and TRBJ2-1, with TRBD2 as a possible D gene (5 bases). The length of the CDR3 is 16 residues. Germline V gene lookup returns CDR1 SGDLS and CDR2 YYNGEE. The ends were cut back, 3 bases at V and 1 base at J, with 14 bases in the middle. CDR3 DNA: TGTGCCAGCAGCGGCCCTAGCTTGATGTCCTACAATGAGCAGTTCTTC. Amino acids: CASSGPSLMSYNEQFF.

The chain couples TRBV28 to TRBJ2-1; D remains ambiguous. Germline V gene data show CDR1 as MDHEN and CDR2 as SYDVKM. The CDR3 has 14 amino acids. Deletions cut 5 bases from V and 6 bases from J, with 14 bases between. This CDR3 reads CASSKPLGFNEQFF. CDR3 coding DNA: TGTGCCAGCAGTAAACCTCTAGGATTCAATGAGCAGTTCTTC.

The chain recombines TRBV7-8 with TRBJ2-7; TRBD1 might be the D (6 bases). Germline-derived CDR1 and CDR2 are SGHVS and FQNEAQ. This CDR3 comprises 15 residues. V lost 4 bases and J lost 3, with 16 bases in between. CDR3 DNA: TGTGCCAGCAGCTCTCAGATGGGGGCATTCTACGAGCAGTACTTC. Its translation is CASSSQMGAFYEQYF.

V gene TRBV6-5 combines with J gene TRBJ2-5; a weak D match, TRBD2 (6 bases). The CDR3 has 14 amino acids. V lost 7 bases and J lost 1, with 13 bases in between. CDR1 and CDR2 (germline): MNHEY, SVGAGI. The CDR3 region has the DNA TGTGCCAGCAAATTTGGCGGGGTCCAAGAGACCCAGTACTTC. Translating gives CASKFGGVQETQYF.

The chain links TRBV5-6 to TRBJ1-2; the match to TRBD1 covers 8 bases. The CDR3 loop spans 13 amino acids. V shed 4 bases and J 2 bases; nucleotides not matched to a gene: 1. Per germline, CDR1 SGHDT and CDR2 YYEEEE. For the CDR3, the DNA is TGTGCCAGCAGCCGGACAGGGAACTATGGCTACACCTTC. Its protein is CASSRTGNYGYTF.

This clone was counted between two and nine times. The chain employs TRBV9 and TRBJ2-3; D perhaps matches TRBD2 (7 bases). The CDR3 has 16 amino acids. V lost 0 bases to trimming and J lost 0 bases, with 11 bases between them. CDR1 is SGDLS and CDR2 is YYNGEE in the germline V gene. The CDR3 DNA is TGTGCCAGCAGCGTAGGAGGGGGGGCTAGCACAGATACGCAGTATTTT. It is translated as CASSVGGGASTDTQYF.

This chain joins TRBV27 and TRBJ1-1; the D gene is possibly TRBD1 (5 bases). The germline V gene encodes CDR1 MNHEY and CDR2 SMNVEV (reference sequence). The CDR3 runs 13 residues. V was clipped by 7 bases and J by 1 base, with 10 bases between them. CDR3 sequence reads: CASTKTENTEAFF. In DNA, the CDR3 is TGTGCCAGCACCAAGACAGAGAACACTGAAGCTTTCTTT.

The rearrangement joins TRBV7-2 to TRBJ2-1; D unresolved. Germline V CDR1 and CDR2: SGHTA, FQGNSA. This CDR3 contains 15 residues. V lost 1 base, J lost 3 bases, and 10 bases lay in between. The CDR3: CASSLGSTHYNEQFF. CDR3 nucleotide sequence: TGTGCCAGCAGCTTAGGGTCAACTCACTACAATGAGCAGTTCTTC.

The J gene is TRBJ2-1, the V gene TRBV19, with 8 bases that match TRBD2. This CDR3 spans 15 amino acids. With 4 bases clipped from V and 4 bases from J, the junction kept 6 bases outside the gene matches. Looked up from germline, CDR1 is LNHDA and CDR2 is SQIVND (reference sequence). For the CDR3, the DNA is TGTGCCAGTAGTACATATAGCGGGGCTTACAATGAGCAGTTCTTC. Residues: CASSTYSGAYNEQFF.

The table lists this clone with a count of one. This sequence joins TRBV11-2 and TRBJ1-3; D may be TRBD1 (5 bases). Germline V gene sequence: CDR1 SGHAT, CDR2 FQNNGV. V was shortened by 3 bases and J by 2 bases, with 11 bases between the two germline ends. The CDR3 runs 15 residues. CDR3 nucleotide sequence: TGTGCCAGCAGCTTTGGGGGGTCCACTGGAAACACCATATATTTT. It translates to CASSFGGSTGNTIYF.

The chain recombines TRBV4-2 with TRBJ1-1, with 7 nucleotides matching TRBD1. There are 15 residues in the CDR3. From germline, CDR1 is LGHNA and CDR2 YNFKEQ. With V trimmed by 1 base and J by 0 bases, 2 bases remained unmatched. Written as DNA, the CDR3 is TGTGCCAGCAGCCAAGTGGGACAGATGAACACTGAAGCTTTCTTT. Amino acid sequence: CASSQVGQMNTEAFF.

This clone appeared a single time. The chain joins TRBV18 to TRBJ2-1, with unresolved D. The V gene's germline CDR1 is KGHSH and CDR2 LQKENI. The CDR3 runs to 13 residues. Trimming took 0 bases from V and 10 from J, leaving 10 bases between them. DNA for the CDR3: TGTGCCAGCTCACCACCGGACGCCGGCGAGCAGTTCTTC. Amino acids: CASSPPDAGEQFF.

This clone was counted a few times. The chain couples TRBV4-1 to TRBJ2-3, with 11 positions matching TRBD1. The germline CDR1 and CDR2 sequences are MGHRA and YSYEKL. The CDR3 sequence is 17 residues long. After removal of 0 bases from V and 2 bases from J, the junction contained 4 bases not matched to a gene. In nucleotides, the CDR3 is TGCGCCAGCAGCCAAGAGGGGGACAGGGGGTACACAGATACGCAGTATTTT. This encodes CASSQEGDRGYTDTQYF.

This chain connects TRBV11-2 to TRBJ1-1; D not certain. The CDR3 is 14 residues long. Germline loops: CDR1 SGHAT, CDR2 FQNNGV. The V end lost 3 bases, the J end lost 0 bases, and 8 bases lay between the germline ends. The CDR3 loop is CASSFPALNTEAFF. The CDR3 nucleotides read TGTGCCAGCAGCTTTCCGGCCCTGAACACTGAAGCTTTCTTT.

The chain recombines TRBV5-4 with TRBJ2-5; TRBD2 is a possible D gene (6 bases). The CDR3 runs to 15 residues. Trimming pared 5 bases from V and 2 bases from J, leaving 16 bases between. Germline assignment: CDR1 SGHNT and CDR2 YYREEE (reference sequence). CDR3 nucleotide sequence: TGTGCCAGCAGTCCCGCGGGGACTTCGCAAGAGACCCAGTACTTC. Translated: CASSPAGTSQETQYF.

The genes are TRBV5-1 and TRBJ2-5; 7 nucleotides agree with TRBD1. This CDR3 has 15 residues. Trimming cost V 4 bases and J 2 bases; bases outside gene matches: 8. Looked up from germline, CDR1 is SGHRS and CDR2 is YFSETQ. The CDR3 bases are TGCGCCAGCAGCCCCGTTTCGGGACAGCAAGAGACCCAGTACTTC. It encodes CASSPVSGQQETQYF.

The rearrangement joins TRBV5-6 to TRBJ2-3; D perhaps matches TRBD1 (5 bases). CDR3 length: 13 residues. The germline CDR1 and CDR2 sequences are SGHDT and YYEEEE. V shed 4 bases and J shed 2 bases, with 8 bases lying between them. The CDR3 is CASSKTATDTQYF. CDR3 in DNA: TGTGCCAGCAGCAAGACAGCCACAGATACGCAGTATTTT.

This clone was seen more than once but under ten times. The rearrangement joins TRBV30 to TRBJ1-1, with D unclear. The CDR3 covers 13 residues. The germline V gene has CDR1 GTSNPN and CDR2 SVGIG (reference sequence). Trimming took off 4 bases at V and 4 bases at J, with 13 bases between the two ends. CDR3 in DNA: TGTGCCTGGACTCAAACGGTGAGCACTGAAGCTTTCTTT. This codes for CAWTQTVSTEAFF.

The V call is TRBV19, the J call TRBJ2-5, with 9 nucleotides matching TRBD1. V was clipped by 4 bases and J by 5 bases; unmatched bases: 8. The CDR3 runs to 15 residues. Germline values: CDR1 LNHDA, CDR2 SQIVND (reference sequence). The CDR3 bases are TGTGCCAGTAGTACCCTACAGGGGGCTGAGGAGACCCAGTACTTC. Translated: CASSTLQGAEETQYF.

The V and J genes are TRBV28 and TRBJ2-2; D perhaps matches TRBD1 (6 bases). Germline V CDR1 and CDR2: MDHEN, SYDVKM. The germline V and J ends were trimmed by 2 bases and 0 bases, with 7 bases remaining between them. This CDR3 spans 15 amino acids. The CDR3 sequence is CASSLTGTNTGELFF. The CDR3 coding sequence is TGTGCCAGCAGTTTAACAGGGACGAACACCGGGGAGCTGTTTTTT. Filled out from reference TRBV28 and TRBJ2-2, the complete variable domain reads DVKVTQSSRYLVKRTGEKVFLECVQDMDHENMFWYRQDPGLGLRLIYFSYDVKMKEKGDIPEGYSVSREKKERFSLILESASTNQTSMYLCASSLTGTNTGELFFGEGSRLTVL.

The V gene is TRBV5-4, the J gene TRBJ2-5; D possibly uses TRBD1 or TRBD2 (6 bases each). The length of the CDR3 is 13 residues. The V and J ends lost 5 bases and 4 bases respectively, with 12 bases between them. The germline CDR1 and CDR2 sequences are SGHNT and YYREEE (reference sequence). CDR3 DNA sequence: TGTGCCAGCAGTTTACAGGGAGGAGAGACCCAGTACTTC. This codes for CASSLQGGETQYF. The entire variable domain, with the rest obtained from reference TRBV5-4 and TRBJ2-5, is as follows: ETGVTQSPTHLIKTRGQQVTLRCSSQSGHNTVSWYQQALGQGPQFIFQYYREEENGRGNFPPRFSGLQFPNYSSELNVNALELDDSALYLCASSLQGGETQYFGPGTRLLVL.

The chain uses TRBV5-8 and TRBJ2-3; TRBD2 agrees at 10 bases. The germline V gene encodes CDR1 SGHTS and CDR2 YDEGEE. This CDR3 spans 16 amino acids. The V gene end was trimmed by 3 bases and the J gene end by 9 bases; junction bases not matched to a gene: 13. The CDR3 protein is CASSSRRLLAGDTQYF. The CDR3 DNA follows: TGTGCCAGCAGCTCCCGGAGGCTTCTAGCGGGAGACACGCAGTATTTT.